Listed below are T cell receptor beta chains from one sample, sequenced in a study of blood T cell repertoires in COVID-19. TCRdb's table, derived via immunoSEQ multiplex PCR, lists solely in-frame clones and lacks some. Of about 480,000 clones in the sample, approximately 89% were seen once. The sample was peripheral blood. The source is a woman between 45 and 65 years old with COVID-19, enrolled during active disease. Each CDR3 is given without its conserved first and last residue.

J: TRBJ2-7; V: TRBV7-2; CDR3: ASSFLAGSLGQY
J: TRBJ1-1; V: TRBV5-1; CDR3: ASSSSGGDRTEAF
J: TRBJ1-5; V: TRBV6-5; CDR3: ASRRTYSSQPQH
J: TRBJ2-7; V: TRBV5-6; CDR3: ASSTGASYEQY
J: TRBJ2-7; V: TRBV19; CDR3: ASSIRGQGDEQY
J: TRBJ1-1; V: TRBV30; CDR3: AWSETGIRGAF
J: TRBJ1-1; V: TRBV6-6; CDR3: ASRNAVTEAF
J: TRBJ1-1; V: TRBV3-1/TRBV3-2; CDR3: ASSPNGGRGTEAF
J: TRBJ2-1; V: TRBV2; CDR3: ASTKGEDNEQF
J: TRBJ2-2; V: TRBV9; CDR3: ASSARDSEYTGELF
J: TRBJ2-7; V: TRBV27; CDR3: ASSFRQGSATYEQY
J: TRBJ2-3; V: TRBV6-5; CDR3: ASRDRGLADTQY
J: TRBJ1-2; V: TRBV5-4; CDR3: ASSLGEAGTLLGDYT
J: TRBJ2-3; V: TRBV24-1; CDR3: ATSDAGSTDTQY
J: TRBJ2-1; V: TRBV6-4; CDR3: ASSEETSGAQF
J: TRBJ2-1; V: TRBV7-3; CDR3: ASSLERGVYNEQF
J: TRBJ1-2; V: TRBV10-3; CDR3: AISLNLRGGADGYT
J: TRBJ1-1; V: TRBV27; CDR3: ASRTDSMNTEAF
J: TRBJ1-5; V: TRBV10-3; CDR3: AIYTAGCNQPQH
J: TRBJ1-4; V: TRBV3-1/TRBV3-2; CDR3: ASSRGGTNEKLF
J: TRBJ1-6; V: TRBV30; CDR3: AWRTGVSPLH
J: TRBJ1-2; V: TRBV30; CDR3: AWYRGYGYT
J: TRBJ2-7; V: TRBV11-2; CDR3: ASSLGGITYEQY
J: TRBJ1-2; V: TRBV9; CDR3: ASSPSGTGLAGYT
J: TRBJ2-7; V: TRBV3-1/TRBV3-2; CDR3: ASSPLAGAVGGNEQY
J: TRBJ2-5; V: TRBV2; CDR3: ASSDATGGGETQY
J: TRBJ2-2; V: TRBV5-1; CDR3: ASSLNPGDVATGELF
J: TRBJ2-7; V: TRBV7-9; CDR3: ASSSGPYEQY
J: TRBJ1-1; V: TRBV2; CDR3: ASEGARNTEAF
J: TRBJ1-2; V: TRBV21-1; CDR3: ASSKPIYGYT
J: TRBJ2-3; V: TRBV5-3; CDR3: ARSQHRDCGQY
J: TRBJ1-1; V: TRBV13; CDR3: ASSSGGLNTEAF
J: TRBJ1-1; V: TRBV12-3/TRBV12-4; CDR3: ASSLGGNAEAF
J: TRBJ2-7; V: TRBV5-6; CDR3: ASSWDRTYEQY
J: TRBJ2-3; V: TRBV6-6; CDR3: ASRSGLAGRTDTQY
J: TRBJ1-1; V: TRBV10-1; CDR3: ASSESSTGAAEAF
J: TRBJ1-2; V: TRBV15; CDR3: ATSMGSYYGYT
J: TRBJ1-1; V: TRBV12-5; CDR3: ASSLSRTGVDTEAF
J: TRBJ2-3; V: TRBV29-1; CDR3: SAPGGRGAPLSTDTQY
J: TRBJ2-1; V: TRBV7-3; CDR3: ASSLGAGAGNEQF
J: TRBJ2-1; V: TRBV7-2; CDR3: ASSPRGQTYNEQF
J: TRBJ1-6; V: TRBV30; CDR3: AWSRGTLDSPLH
J: TRBJ1-2; V: TRBV4-1; CDR3: ASSRRQEPGGYT
J: TRBJ2-5; V: TRBV27; CDR3: ASSLAGGPGETQY
J: TRBJ2-7; V: TRBV24-1; CDR3: ATASGSPYEQY
J: TRBJ2-7; V: TRBV27; CDR3: ASSLRRRGTLSYEQY
J: TRBJ1-3; V: TRBV28; CDR3: ASSTGSGNTIY
J: TRBJ2-3; V: TRBV9; CDR3: ASSVARGKDTQY
J: TRBJ2-2; V: TRBV12-3/TRBV12-4; CDR3: ASSLDSTGELF
J: TRBJ1-1; V: TRBV7-8; CDR3: ASSLGPGRKRAEAF
J: TRBJ1-2; V: TRBV4-1; CDR3: ASSHKAEKFSNYGYT
J: TRBJ1-5; V: TRBV19; CDR3: ASSVRDLGQGDQPQH
J: TRBJ1-2; V: TRBV5-1; CDR3: ASSLVSGFYGYT
J: TRBJ2-5; V: TRBV9; CDR3: ASSVGDSGGSETQY
J: TRBJ2-1; V: TRBV11-3; CDR3: ASSLELGGVGGSSYNEQF